This TCR beta chain comes out of a study of monozygotic twins with inflammatory bowel disease. TCRdb re-called the 5' RACE reads and gives one entry per CDR3 protein, without DNA. The specimen's table records under 130,000 distinct CDR3 sequences. The CDR3 runs to 15 residues. The germline gives CDR1 LGHNA, CDR2 YNFKEQ. This chain connects TRBV4-2 to TRBJ2-5; as DNA is missing, the TRBD1 call by TCRdb cannot be tested. This sequence was found in a human donor with ulcerative colitis or Crohn's disease, or a healthy co-twin of an affected twin (not recorded which). The sample taken for sequencing was blood. The CDR3 sequence: CASSQVFRGQETQYF.